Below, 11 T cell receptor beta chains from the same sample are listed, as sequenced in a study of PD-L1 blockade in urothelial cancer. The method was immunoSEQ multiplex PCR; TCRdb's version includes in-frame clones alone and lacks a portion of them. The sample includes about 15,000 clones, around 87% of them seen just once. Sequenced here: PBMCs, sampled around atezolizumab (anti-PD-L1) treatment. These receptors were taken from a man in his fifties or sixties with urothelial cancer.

The CDR3 DNA follows: TGTGCCAGCAGCTTAGAAAACACACAGGGAAAGGGATCAGATACGCAGTATTTT. Its protein product is CASSLENTQGKGSDTQYF. The chain has TRBV7-8 and TRBJ2-3; D possibly corresponds to TRBD1 (6 bases). The CDR3 is 18 amino acids. CDR1 and CDR2 from the germline V gene are SGHVS and FQNEAQ. Trimming took 1 base from V and 4 from J, leaving 21 bases between them. Drawing the rest from reference TRBV7-8 and TRBJ2-3, the complete variable domain is GAGVSQSPRYKVAKRGQDVALRCDPISGHVSLFWYQQALGQGPEFLTYFQNEAQLDKSGLPSDRFFAERPEGSVSTLKIQRTQQEDSAVYLCASSLENTQGKGSDTQYFGPGTRLTVL.

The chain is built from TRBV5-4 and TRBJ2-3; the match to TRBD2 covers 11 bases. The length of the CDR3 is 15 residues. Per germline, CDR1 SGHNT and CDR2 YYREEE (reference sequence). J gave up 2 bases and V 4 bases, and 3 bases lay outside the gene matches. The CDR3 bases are TGTGCCAGCAGCGCTAGCGGGGGGCTCACAGATACGCAGTATTTT. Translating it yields CASSASGGLTDTQYF.

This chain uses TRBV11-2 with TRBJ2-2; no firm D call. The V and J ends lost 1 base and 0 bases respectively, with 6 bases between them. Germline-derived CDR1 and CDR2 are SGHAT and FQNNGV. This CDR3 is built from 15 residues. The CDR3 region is CASSLGAANTGELFF. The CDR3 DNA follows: TGTGCCAGCAGCTTAGGGGCCGCGAACACCGGGGAGCTGTTTTTT. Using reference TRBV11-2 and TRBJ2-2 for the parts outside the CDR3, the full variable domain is EAGVAQSPRYKIIEKRQSVAFWCNPISGHATLYWYQQILGQGPKLLIQFQNNGVVDDSQLPKDRFSAERLKGVDSTLKIQPAKLEDSAVYLCASSLGAANTGELFFGEGSRLTVL.

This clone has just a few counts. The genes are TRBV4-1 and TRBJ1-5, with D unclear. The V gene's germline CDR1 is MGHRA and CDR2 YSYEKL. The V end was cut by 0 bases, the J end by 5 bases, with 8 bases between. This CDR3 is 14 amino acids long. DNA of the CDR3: TGCGCCAGCAGCCAAGATATAAGAGATCAGCCCCAGCATTTT. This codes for CASSQDIRDQPQHF.

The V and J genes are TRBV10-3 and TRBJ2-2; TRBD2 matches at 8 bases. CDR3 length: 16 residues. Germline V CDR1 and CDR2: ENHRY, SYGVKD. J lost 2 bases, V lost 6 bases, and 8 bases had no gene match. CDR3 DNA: TGTGCCATCAGCTCGATTAGCGGGAACAACACCGGGGAGCTGTTTTTT. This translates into CAISSISGNNTGELFF.

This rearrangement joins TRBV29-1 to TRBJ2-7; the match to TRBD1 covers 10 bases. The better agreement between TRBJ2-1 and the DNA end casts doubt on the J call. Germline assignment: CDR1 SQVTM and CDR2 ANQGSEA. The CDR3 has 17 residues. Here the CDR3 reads CSVDGGQGFGSYNEQFF. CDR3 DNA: TGCAGCGTTGACGGGGGACAGGGGTTCGGCTCCTACAATGAGCAGTTCTTC.

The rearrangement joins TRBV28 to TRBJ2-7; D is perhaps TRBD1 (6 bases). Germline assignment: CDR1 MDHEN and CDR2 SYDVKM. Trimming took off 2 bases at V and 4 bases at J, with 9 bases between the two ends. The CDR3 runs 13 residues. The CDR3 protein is CASSLIRGYEQYF. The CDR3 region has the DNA TGTGCCAGCAGTTTAATCAGGGGATACGAGCAGTACTTC.

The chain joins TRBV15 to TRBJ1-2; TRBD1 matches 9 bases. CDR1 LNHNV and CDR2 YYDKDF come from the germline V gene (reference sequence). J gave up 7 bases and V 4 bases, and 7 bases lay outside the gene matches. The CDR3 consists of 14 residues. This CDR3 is CATSILTGGAGYTF. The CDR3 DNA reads TGTGCCACCAGCATACTCACAGGGGGCGCTGGCTACACCTTC.

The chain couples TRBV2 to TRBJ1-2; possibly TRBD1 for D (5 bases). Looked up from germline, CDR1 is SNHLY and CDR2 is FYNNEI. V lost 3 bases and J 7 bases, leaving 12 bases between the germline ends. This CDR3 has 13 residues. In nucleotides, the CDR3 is TGTGCCAGCAGTGATTCAGGGTGGAGTGGCTACACCTTC. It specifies CASSDSGWSGYTF.

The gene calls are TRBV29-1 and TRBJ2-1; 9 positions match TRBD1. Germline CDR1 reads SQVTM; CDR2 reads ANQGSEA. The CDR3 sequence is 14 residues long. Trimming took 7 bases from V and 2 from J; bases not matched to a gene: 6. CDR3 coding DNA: TGCAGCGCCCTCGGACAGGGGACCTACAATGAGCAGTTCTTC. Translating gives CSALGQGTYNEQFF.

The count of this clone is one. The CDR3 loop reads CASSPPGENQPQHF. For the CDR3, the DNA is TGTGCCAGCAGCCCCCCCGGGGAAAATCAGCCCCAGCATTTT. This rearrangement joins TRBV7-9 to TRBJ1-5; the D is unclear. The V gene lost 5 bases and the J gene lost 4 bases, with 12 bases spanning the gap. Germline values: CDR1 SEHNR, CDR2 FQNEAQ (reference sequence). The CDR3 is 14 residues long.